These 25 T cell receptor beta chains originate from one sample sequenced in a study of blood T cells in healthy people across ages. A sample-barcoded 5' primer and a J-beta primer mix were used in a second PCR of about 7 to 12 cycles. TCRdb re-derived calls from the 5' RACE reads in MiXCR, one entry per CDR3 protein. The table records about 560,000 distinct CDR3 sequences, about 26% of them present only once. These data also featured in a second study, about T cells of mothers and their children.

Sequenced input: blood. All receptors derive from a boy between 2 and 10 years old in good health.

The chain's CDR3 is CASSPRTGLYGYTF. CDR3 sequence (DNA): TGTGCCAGCAGCCCCAGGACAGGGCTGTATGGCTACACCTTC. This sequence joins TRBV3-1 and TRBJ1-2; 8 nucleotides match TRBD1. The CDR3 has 14 residues. Trimming at V came to 4 bases and at J to 5 bases, leaving 6 bases not matched to a gene. Germline lookup yields CDR1 LGHDT and CDR2 YNNKEL (reference sequence).

This clonotype has only a few counts. V is TRBV7-2 and J is TRBJ2-1, with D perhaps matching TRBD1 (6 bases). CDR3 size: 16 residues. The germline CDR1 and CDR2 sequences are SGHTA and FQGNSA. V gave up 2 bases and J gave up 5 bases, with 16 bases separating them. The CDR3 DNA is TGTGCCAGCAGCTTATTCCGTGGACAGCGACACAATGAGCAGTTCTTC. It is translated as CASSLFRGQRHNEQFF.

The chain couples TRBV7-6 to TRBJ2-7; perhaps TRBD2 as D (5 bases). In germline, CDR1 is SGHVS, CDR2 FNYEAQ. The V gene lost 0 bases and the J gene lost 2 bases, with 11 bases spanning the gap. The CDR3 totals 15 residues. CDR3 sequence: CASSLAPGNAYEQYF. The CDR3 DNA reads TGTGCCAGCAGCTTAGCCCCGGGGAACGCCTACGAGCAGTACTTC.

CDR3 bases: TGTGCCAGCAGGTCTACCATTTTAGCGGGGGGTCACAATGAGCAGTTCTTC. Amino acid sequence: CASRSTILAGGHNEQFF. The J gene is TRBJ2-1, the V gene TRBV7-9; 10 bases are shared with TRBD2. Trimming at V came to 6 bases and at J to 5 bases, leaving 13 bases not matched to a gene. The CDR3 totals 17 residues. CDR1 and CDR2 from the germline V gene are SEHNR and FQNEAQ (reference sequence).

The chain links TRBV9 to TRBJ1-1; maybe TRBD1 (5 bases). V gave up 3 bases and J gave up 7 bases, with 25 bases separating them. This CDR3 comprises 17 residues. Germline V gene sequence: CDR1 SGDLS, CDR2 YYNGEE. The CDR3 nucleotides are TGTGCCAGCAGCGGCTCCGGGGTAGGTGGGGGAAGGGATGAAGCTTTCTTT. This translates into CASSGSGVGGGRDEAFF.

In this sample, this clonotype turned up a few times. The chain has TRBV12-3 or TRBV12-4 and TRBJ2-7, with unresolved D. The CDR3 is made up of 14 amino acids. V lost 8 bases to trimming and J lost 3 bases, with 17 bases between them. CDR3 bases: TGTGCCAGCGGCCGTATAGGATTCCTCTACGAGCAGTACTTC. Translating gives CASGRIGFLYEQYF.

This clonotype was observed a few times. CDR3 amino acids: CASSADSGGAGEQFF. The CDR3 bases are TGTGCCAGCAGCGCCGATAGCGGGGGGGCCGGAGAGCAGTTCTTC. This chain joins TRBV9 and TRBJ2-5; 11 nucleotides line up with TRBD2. The end of the DNA aligns better with TRBJ2-1, so the J call may be wrong. In germline, CDR1 is SGDLS, CDR2 YYNGEE. The CDR3 extends over 15 amino acids.

There are a few counts of this clonotype. V and J are TRBV2 and TRBJ2-2; 9 bases line up with TRBD2. Losses at the gene ends were 8 bases for V and 7 bases for J; bases not matched to a gene: 8. Germline assignment: CDR1 SNHLY and CDR2 FYNNEI. This CDR3 comprises 14 residues. CDR3 bases: TGTGCCAGCCAGACTAGCGGTGCAGGCGGGGAGCTGTTTTTT. Protein: CASQTSGAGGELFF.

The chain joins TRBV7-2 to TRBJ2-3; the D gene is possibly TRBD2 (6 bases). Germline CDR1 SGHTA, CDR2 FQGNSA. V was clipped by 5 bases and J by 4 bases, with 19 bases between them. The CDR3 extends over 16 amino acids. CDR3 sequence (DNA): TGTGCCAGCAGCCGCAGACTAGTGGGAGGTGCAGATACGCAGTATTTT. It is translated as CASSRRLVGGADTQYF.

The rearrangement joins TRBV5-6 to TRBJ2-7; TRBD1 matches at 9 bases. Trimming at V came to 2 bases and at J to 5 bases, leaving 2 bases not matched to a gene. The CDR3 consists of 13 residues. Germline V gene sequence: CDR1 SGHDT, CDR2 YYEEEE. The CDR3 DNA reads TGTGCCAGCAGCTTCCGGGACAGGGACGAGCAGTACTTC. Protein sequence: CASSFRDRDEQYF.

V usage is TRBV29-1 and J usage is TRBJ2-3; 7 bases line up with TRBD2. Germline trimming cut 7 bases from V and 2 bases from J; bases unmatched to any gene: 12. Germline lookup yields CDR1 SQVTM and CDR2 ANQGSEA. The CDR3 contains 15 residues. This CDR3 reads CSGISSGDFTDTQYF. Here the CDR3 DNA reads TGCAGCGGGATCTCCAGCGGGGACTTCACAGATACGCAGTATTTT.

In this sample, this clonotype turned up a few times. The chain links TRBV6-5 to TRBJ2-5; TRBD1 aligns across 8 bases. Germline V gene sequence: CDR1 MNHEY, CDR2 SVGAGI. The trim removed 6 bases at V and 1 base at J, leaving 13 bases unmatched. The CDR3 spans 17 residues. The CDR3 is CASSPTTFQGAQETQYF. The CDR3 region has the DNA TGTGCCAGCAGCCCGACCACGTTCCAGGGGGCCCAAGAGACCCAGTACTTC.

The rearrangement links TRBV7-2 to TRBJ2-5; 14 positions match TRBD2. The DNA matches TRBJ2-1 better at its end, which makes the J call doubtful. This CDR3 has 16 residues. The germline V gene has CDR1 SGHTA and CDR2 FQGNSA. The CDR3 region has the DNA TGTGCCAGCACCCAGGGACTAGCGGGGGCCTACAATGAGCAGTTCTTC. Its protein is CASTQGLAGAYNEQFF.

The V and J genes are TRBV6-5 and TRBJ1-5, with D hard to call. The V gene lost 1 base and the J gene lost 11 bases, with 15 bases spanning the gap. Germline V lookup: CDR1 MNHEY, CDR2 SVGAGI. This CDR3 region has 14 residues. The DNA of the CDR3 is TGTGCCAGCAGTTACTTCAGGACTGCGAGGGCCCAGCATTTT. Residues: CASSYFRTARAQHF.

CDR3 coding DNA: TGTGCCAGCAGCCAAGTCCAGGTGTTCGCTGAAAAACTGTTTTTT. It encodes CASSQVQVFAEKLFF. The chain links TRBV14 to TRBJ1-4; D is unclear. With 1 base removed from V and 7 bases from J, the gap between germline ends came to 13 bases. This CDR3 is 15 amino acids long. Germline V gives CDR1 SGHDN, CDR2 FVKESK.

The chain couples TRBV12-3 or TRBV12-4 to TRBJ1-3; D is perhaps TRBD1 (5 bases). The CDR3 has 16 residues. Trimming took off 1 base at V and 0 bases at J, with 10 bases between the two ends. This CDR3 is CASSLDRSFSGNTIYF. CDR3 in DNA: TGTGCCAGCAGTTTAGACAGGAGCTTCTCTGGAAACACCATATATTTT.

The CDR3 here is CAWSPGQAVYNEQFF. The CDR3 DNA is TGTGCCTGGAGCCCGGGACAGGCTGTTTACAATGAGCAGTTCTTC. V usage is TRBV30 and J usage is TRBJ2-1, with 8 bases that match TRBD1. CDR3 length: 15 amino acids. Germline V lookup: CDR1 GTSNPN, CDR2 SVGIG (reference sequence). J was trimmed by 4 bases and V by 3 bases; bases with no gene match: 8. The variable domain in full, completed from reference TRBV30 and TRBJ2-1, reads SQTIHQWPATLVQPVGSPLSLECTVEGTSNPNLYWYRQAAGRGLQLLFYSVGIGQISSEVPQNLSASRPQDRQFILSSKKLLLSDSGFYLCAWSPGQAVYNEQFFGPGTRLTVL.

This clonotype was detected a few times. Mismatch with germline at one junction end may stem from a read error. The chain is built from TRBV9 and TRBJ2-1, with 7 bases lining up with TRBD2. Germline-derived CDR1 and CDR2 are SGDLS and YYNGEE. This CDR3 comprises 15 residues. The CDR3 is CASSGKERGGYEQFF. For the CDR3, the DNA is TGCGCCAGCAGCGGGAAGGAGCGGGGAGGGTATGAGCAGTTCTTC.

The V and J genes are TRBV14 and TRBJ1-6, with D uncertain. The germline CDR1 and CDR2 sequences are SGHDN and FVKESK. The ends were cut back, 4 bases at V and 10 bases at J, with 8 bases in the middle. This CDR3 has 12 amino acids. The CDR3 spells CASSRPRSPLHF. The CDR3 DNA reads TGTGCCAGCAGCCGCCCACGATCACCCCTCCACTTT.

This chain uses TRBV7-2 with TRBJ1-4; 9 bases align to TRBD1. Germline CDR1 reads SGHTA; CDR2 reads FQGNSA. The CDR3 has 15 amino acids. The trim removed 1 base at V and 7 bases at J, leaving 4 bases unmatched. CDR3 protein: CASSLEGTGTEKLFF. CDR3 sequence (DNA): TGTGCCAGCAGCTTAGAAGGGACAGGGACTGAAAAACTGTTTTTT.

The V and J genes are TRBV5-5 and TRBJ2-1, with D uncertain. The length of the CDR3 is 13 residues. Trimming removed 6 bases from V and 5 bases from J, with 12 bases in between. Germline CDR1 SGHKS, CDR2 YYEKEE (reference sequence). CDR3 amino acids: CASTAGRNNEQFF. The CDR3 nucleotides are TGTGCCAGCACCGCAGGACGCAACAATGAGCAGTTCTTC.

This chain connects TRBV6-2 or TRBV6-3 to TRBJ2-1, with 11 bases that match TRBD2. Per germline, CDR1 MNHEY and CDR2 SVGEGT. Trimming removed 10 bases from V and 6 bases from J; junction bases left unmatched: 14. The CDR3 runs 16 residues. In DNA form, the CDR3 reads TGTGCCACCAACCCTGGGGGACTAGCGGCTCTCAATGAGCAGTTCTTC. Protein product: CATNPGGLAALNEQFF.

The V gene is TRBV18, the J gene TRBJ1-4; a weak D match, TRBD1 (6 bases). Trimming cost V 2 bases and J 7 bases, with 11 bases left between them. CDR1 KGHSH and CDR2 LQKENI come from the germline V gene. The CDR3 has 14 amino acids. The CDR3 sequence is CASSPVEQGEKLFF. Written as DNA, the CDR3 is TGTGCCAGCTCACCAGTCGAACAGGGTGAAAAACTGTTTTTT.

This chain joins TRBV12-3 or TRBV12-4 and TRBJ2-4, with D perhaps being TRBD1 or TRBD2 (5 bases each). V was cut by 8 bases and J by 4 bases, with 6 bases left in between. The CDR3 loop spans 11 amino acids. The CDR3 sequence: CASGGKNIQYF. The CDR3 DNA follows: TGTGCCAGCGGGGGAAAAAACATTCAGTACTTC.

V is TRBV10-1 and J is TRBJ1-1; maybe TRBD1 (6 bases). This CDR3 has 13 residues. The V end was cut by 3 bases, the J end by 3 bases, with 8 bases between. Per the germline V gene, CDR1 is WNHNN and CDR2 is SYGVQD (reference sequence). The CDR3 protein is CASSETGYTEAFF. Here the CDR3 DNA reads TGCGCCAGCAGTGAAACAGGGTACACTGAAGCTTTCTTT.